The clone carrying this T cell receptor (beta chain) was observed many times. The antigen remains undetermined. With 6 bases clipped from V and 4 bases from J, the junction kept 10 bases outside the gene matches. The CDR3 has 16 amino acids. CDR1 is SGHAT and CDR2 is FQNNGV in the germline V gene. The PBMCs were taken from 10 ml of fresh peripheral blood. Regions amplified from RNA transcripts were the TCR beta CDR3 regions. Primed by the HTBI set, a first-round RT-PCR was run on the TCR CDR3. TCRdb processed the multiplex PCR reads anew with MiXCR; each CDR3 protein has one entry. Of hundreds of thousands of distinct CDR3 sequences listed, 20% were seen once; the top ten hold 34%. This sample is drawn from a study of T cells in Graves' hyperthyroidism and ophthalmopathy. Overall study results and limits: Blood held most thyroid clonotypes expanded above 0.001 frequency. Ophthalmopathy was distinguished from stable hyperthyroidism by 13 V-J signatures.

The source material was blood. The source of this sequence is a man aged 30-40 years with Graves' ophthalmopathy. The chain has TRBV11-2 and TRBJ2-1, with 9 bases aligning to TRBD2. CDR3 residues: CASRPAGLAKYNEQFF. The CDR3, as DNA: TGTGCCAGCAGGCCTGCCGGACTAGCGAAATACAATGAGCAGTTCTTC.